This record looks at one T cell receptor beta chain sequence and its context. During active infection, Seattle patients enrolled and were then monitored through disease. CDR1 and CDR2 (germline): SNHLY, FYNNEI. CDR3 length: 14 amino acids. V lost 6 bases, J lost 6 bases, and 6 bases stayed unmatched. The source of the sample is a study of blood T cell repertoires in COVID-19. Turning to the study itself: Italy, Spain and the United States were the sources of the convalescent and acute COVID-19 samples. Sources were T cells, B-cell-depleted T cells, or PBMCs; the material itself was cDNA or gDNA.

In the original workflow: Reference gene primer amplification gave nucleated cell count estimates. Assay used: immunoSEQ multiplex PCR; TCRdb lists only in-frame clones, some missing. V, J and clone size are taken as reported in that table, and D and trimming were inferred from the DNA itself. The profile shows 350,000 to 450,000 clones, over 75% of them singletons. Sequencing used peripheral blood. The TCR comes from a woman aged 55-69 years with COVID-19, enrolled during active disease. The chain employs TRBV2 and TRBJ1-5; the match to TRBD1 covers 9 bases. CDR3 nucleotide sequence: TGTGCCAGCAGCCGGGACAGGGCGGGTCAGCCCCAGCATTTT. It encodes CASSRDRAGQPQHF.